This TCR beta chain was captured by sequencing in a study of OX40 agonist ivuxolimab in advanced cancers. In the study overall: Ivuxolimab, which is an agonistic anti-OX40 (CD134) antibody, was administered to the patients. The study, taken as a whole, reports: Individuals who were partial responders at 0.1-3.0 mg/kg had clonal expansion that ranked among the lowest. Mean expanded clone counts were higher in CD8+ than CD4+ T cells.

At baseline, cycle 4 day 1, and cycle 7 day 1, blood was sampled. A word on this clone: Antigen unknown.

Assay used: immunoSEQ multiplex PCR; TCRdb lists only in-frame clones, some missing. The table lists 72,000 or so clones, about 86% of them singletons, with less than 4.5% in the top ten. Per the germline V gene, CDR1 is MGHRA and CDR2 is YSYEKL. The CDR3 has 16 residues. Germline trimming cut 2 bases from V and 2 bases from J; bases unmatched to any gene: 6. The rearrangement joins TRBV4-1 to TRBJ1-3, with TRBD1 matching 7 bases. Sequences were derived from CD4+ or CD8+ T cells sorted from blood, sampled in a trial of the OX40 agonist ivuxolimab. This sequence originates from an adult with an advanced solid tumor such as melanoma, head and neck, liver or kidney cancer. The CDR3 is CASSQRTGQAGNTIYF. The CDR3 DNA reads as TGCGCCAGCAGCCAACGTACCGGACAGGCTGGAAACACCATATATTTT.